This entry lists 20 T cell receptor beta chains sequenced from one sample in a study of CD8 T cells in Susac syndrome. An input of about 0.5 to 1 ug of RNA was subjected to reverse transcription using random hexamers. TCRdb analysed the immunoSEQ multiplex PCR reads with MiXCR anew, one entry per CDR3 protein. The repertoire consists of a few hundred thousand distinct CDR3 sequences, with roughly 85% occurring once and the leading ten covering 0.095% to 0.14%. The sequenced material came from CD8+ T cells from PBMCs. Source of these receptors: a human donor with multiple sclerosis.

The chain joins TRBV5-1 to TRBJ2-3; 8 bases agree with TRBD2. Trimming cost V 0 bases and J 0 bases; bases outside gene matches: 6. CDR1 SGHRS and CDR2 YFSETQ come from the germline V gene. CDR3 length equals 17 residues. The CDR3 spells CASSLAWASGSTDTQYF. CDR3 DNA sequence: TGCGCCAGCAGCTTGGCCTGGGCTAGCGGGAGCACAGATACGCAGTATTTT.

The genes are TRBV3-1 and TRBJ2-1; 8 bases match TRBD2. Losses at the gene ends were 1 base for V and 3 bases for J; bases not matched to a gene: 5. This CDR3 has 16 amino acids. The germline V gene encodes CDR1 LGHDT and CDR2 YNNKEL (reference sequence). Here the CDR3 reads CASSQVSGTSYNEQFF. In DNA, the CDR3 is TGTGCCAGCAGCCAAGTTTCGGGGACTAGCTACAATGAGCAGTTCTTC.

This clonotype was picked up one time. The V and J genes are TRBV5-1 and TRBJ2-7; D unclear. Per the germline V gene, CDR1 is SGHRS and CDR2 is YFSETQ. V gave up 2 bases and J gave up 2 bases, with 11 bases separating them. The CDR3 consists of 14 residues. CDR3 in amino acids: CASSFEGVTYEQYF. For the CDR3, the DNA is TGCGCCAGCAGCTTTGAAGGCGTCACCTACGAGCAGTACTTC.

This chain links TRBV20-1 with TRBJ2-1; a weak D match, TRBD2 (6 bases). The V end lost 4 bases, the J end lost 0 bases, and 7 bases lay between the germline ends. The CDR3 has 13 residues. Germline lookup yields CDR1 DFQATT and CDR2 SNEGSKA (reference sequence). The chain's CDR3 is CSAKEGSYNEQFF. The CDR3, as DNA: TGCAGTGCTAAGGAGGGCTCCTACAATGAGCAGTTCTTC.

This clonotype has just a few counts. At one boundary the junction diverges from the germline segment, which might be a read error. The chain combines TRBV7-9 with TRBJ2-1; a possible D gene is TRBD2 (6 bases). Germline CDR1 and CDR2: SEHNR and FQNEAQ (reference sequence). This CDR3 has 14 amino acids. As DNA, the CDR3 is TGTGCCAGCAGTTTAGGCACGGGAGTCAATGAGCAGTTCTTC. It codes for CASSLGTGVNEQFF.

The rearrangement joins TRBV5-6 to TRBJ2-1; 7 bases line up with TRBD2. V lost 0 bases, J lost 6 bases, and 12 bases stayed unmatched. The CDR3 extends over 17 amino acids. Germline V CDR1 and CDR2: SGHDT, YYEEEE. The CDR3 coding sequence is TGTGCCAGCAGCTTGGATTTGGGGGAGGGCCCCCTCAATGAGCAGTTCTTC. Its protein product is CASSLDLGEGPLNEQFF.

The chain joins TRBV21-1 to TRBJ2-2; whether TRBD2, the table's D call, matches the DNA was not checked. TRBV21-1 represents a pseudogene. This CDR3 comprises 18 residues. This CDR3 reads CASIRDEGLAGESGELFF. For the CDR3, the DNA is TGTGCCAGCATAAGAGATGAGGGACTAGCGGGAGAGTCCGGGGAGCTGTTTTTT.

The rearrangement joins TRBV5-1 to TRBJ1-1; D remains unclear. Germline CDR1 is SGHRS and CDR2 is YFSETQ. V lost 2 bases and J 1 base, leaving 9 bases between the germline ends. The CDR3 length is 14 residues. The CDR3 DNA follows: TGCGCCAGCAGCTTCGGCGGCAAGAACACTGAAGCTTTCTTT. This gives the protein CASSFGGKNTEAFF.

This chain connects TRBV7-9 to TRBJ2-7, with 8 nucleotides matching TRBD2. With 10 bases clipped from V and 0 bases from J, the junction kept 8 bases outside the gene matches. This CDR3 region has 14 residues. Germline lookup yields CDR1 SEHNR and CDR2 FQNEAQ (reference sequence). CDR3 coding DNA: TGTGCCACCCTTGGGGGGACTAGCTCCTACGAGCAGTACTTC. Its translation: CATLGGTSSYEQYF.

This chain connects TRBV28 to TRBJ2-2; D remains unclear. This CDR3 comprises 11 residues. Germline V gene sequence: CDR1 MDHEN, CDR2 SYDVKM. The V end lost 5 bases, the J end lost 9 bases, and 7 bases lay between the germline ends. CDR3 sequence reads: CASSPRRELFF. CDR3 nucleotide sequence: TGTGCCAGCAGTCCCCGGAGGGAGCTGTTTTTT.

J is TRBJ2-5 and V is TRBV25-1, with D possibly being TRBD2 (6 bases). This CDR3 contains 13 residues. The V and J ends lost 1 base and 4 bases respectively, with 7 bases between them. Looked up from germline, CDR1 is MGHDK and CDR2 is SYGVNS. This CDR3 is CASSEWGVETQYF. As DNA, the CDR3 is TGTGCCAGCAGTGAATGGGGGGTAGAGACCCAGTACTTC.

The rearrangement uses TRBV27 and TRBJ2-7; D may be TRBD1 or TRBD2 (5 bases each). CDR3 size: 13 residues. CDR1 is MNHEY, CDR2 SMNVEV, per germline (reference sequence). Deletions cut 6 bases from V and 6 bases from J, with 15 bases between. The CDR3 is CASSPGTYSEQYF. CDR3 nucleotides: TGTGCCAGCAGCCCCGGGACCTACTCCGAGCAGTACTTC.

The CDR3 protein is CASREGLASTDTQYF. CDR3 DNA: TGTGCCAGTAGAGAGGGACTAGCCAGCACAGATACGCAGTATTTT. This chain joins TRBV19 and TRBJ2-3; 9 bases agree with TRBD2. This CDR3 is 15 amino acids long. In germline, CDR1 is LNHDA, CDR2 SQIVND (reference sequence). Unmatched junction bases numbered 4, after V lost 6 bases and J lost 0 bases.

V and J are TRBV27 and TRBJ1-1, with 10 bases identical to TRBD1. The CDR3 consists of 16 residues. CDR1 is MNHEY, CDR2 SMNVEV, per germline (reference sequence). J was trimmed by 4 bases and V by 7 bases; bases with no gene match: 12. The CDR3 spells CASIPSGQGRGTEAFF. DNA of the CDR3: TGTGCCAGCATCCCGTCGGGACAGGGGAGAGGCACTGAAGCTTTCTTT.

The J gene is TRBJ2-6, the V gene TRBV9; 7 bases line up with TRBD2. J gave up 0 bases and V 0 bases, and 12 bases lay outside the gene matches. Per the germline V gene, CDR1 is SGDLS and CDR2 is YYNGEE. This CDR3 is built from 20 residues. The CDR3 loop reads CASSVASRLAETSGANVLTF. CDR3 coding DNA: TGTGCCAGCAGCGTAGCTTCCCGCCTAGCGGAGACCTCTGGGGCCAACGTCCTGACTTTC. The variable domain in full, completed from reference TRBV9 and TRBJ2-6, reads DSGVTQTPKHLITATGQRVTLRCSPRSGDLSVYWYQQSLDQGLQFLIQYYNGEERAKGNILERFSAQQFPDLHSELNLSSLELGDSALYFCASSVASRLAETSGANVLTFGAGSRLTVL.

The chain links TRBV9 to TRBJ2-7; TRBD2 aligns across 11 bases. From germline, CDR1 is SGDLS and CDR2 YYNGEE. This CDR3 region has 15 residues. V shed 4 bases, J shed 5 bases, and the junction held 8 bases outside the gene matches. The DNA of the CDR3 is TGTGCCAGCAGCCCCCGACTAGCGGGACTCAACGAGCAGTACTTC. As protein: CASSPRLAGLNEQYF.

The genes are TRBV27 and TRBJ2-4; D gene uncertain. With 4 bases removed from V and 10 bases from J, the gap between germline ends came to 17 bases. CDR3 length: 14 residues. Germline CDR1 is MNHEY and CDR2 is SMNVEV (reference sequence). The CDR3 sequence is CASSSREPVPIQYF. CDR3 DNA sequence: TGTGCCAGCAGTTCTAGGGAACCGGTTCCAATTCAGTACTTC.

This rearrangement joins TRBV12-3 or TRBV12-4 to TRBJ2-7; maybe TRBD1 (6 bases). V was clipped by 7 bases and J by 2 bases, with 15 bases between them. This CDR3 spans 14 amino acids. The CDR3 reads CASTNRELPYEQYF. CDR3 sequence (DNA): TGTGCCAGCACAAACAGGGAGTTGCCCTACGAGCAGTACTTC.

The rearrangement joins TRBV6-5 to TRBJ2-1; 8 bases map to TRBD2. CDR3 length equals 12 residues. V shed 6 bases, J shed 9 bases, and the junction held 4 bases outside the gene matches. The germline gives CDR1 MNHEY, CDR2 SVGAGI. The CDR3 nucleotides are TGTGCCAGCAGCCCAGCGGGAGCTGAGCAGTTCTTC. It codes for CASSPAGAEQFF.

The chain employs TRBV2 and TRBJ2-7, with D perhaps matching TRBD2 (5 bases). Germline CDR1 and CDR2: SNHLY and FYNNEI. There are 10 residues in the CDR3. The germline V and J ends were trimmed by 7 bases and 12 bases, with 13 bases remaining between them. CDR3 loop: CASMEAERYF. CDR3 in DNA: TGTGCCAGCATGGAGGCGGAACGGTACTTC.